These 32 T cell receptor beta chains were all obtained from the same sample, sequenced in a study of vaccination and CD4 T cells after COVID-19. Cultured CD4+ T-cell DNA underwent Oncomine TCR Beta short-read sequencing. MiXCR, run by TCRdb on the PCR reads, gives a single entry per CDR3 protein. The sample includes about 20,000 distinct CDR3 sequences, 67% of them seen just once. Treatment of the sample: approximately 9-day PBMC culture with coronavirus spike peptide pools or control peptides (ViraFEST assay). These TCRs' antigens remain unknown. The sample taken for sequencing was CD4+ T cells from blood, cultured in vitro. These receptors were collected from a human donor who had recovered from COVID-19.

CDR3 protein: CASSGAGQGVGSYNSPLHF. The CDR3 DNA sequence: TGTGCCAGTTCCGGGGCGGGACAGGGAGTCGGCTCCTATAATTCACCCCTCCACTTT. The chain combines TRBV28 with TRBJ1-6, with TRBD1 identical over 9 bases. The germline gives CDR1 MDHEN, CDR2 SYDVKM. This CDR3 contains 19 residues. The V gene end was trimmed by 9 bases and the J gene end by 0 bases; junction bases not matched to a gene: 15.

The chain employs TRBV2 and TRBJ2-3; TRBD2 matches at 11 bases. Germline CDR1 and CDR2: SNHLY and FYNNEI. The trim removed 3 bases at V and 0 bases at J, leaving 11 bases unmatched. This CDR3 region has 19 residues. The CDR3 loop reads CASSEAPTSGRRSTDTQYF. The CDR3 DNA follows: TGTGCCAGCAGTGAGGCCCCCACTAGCGGGAGACGCAGCACAGATACGCAGTATTTT.

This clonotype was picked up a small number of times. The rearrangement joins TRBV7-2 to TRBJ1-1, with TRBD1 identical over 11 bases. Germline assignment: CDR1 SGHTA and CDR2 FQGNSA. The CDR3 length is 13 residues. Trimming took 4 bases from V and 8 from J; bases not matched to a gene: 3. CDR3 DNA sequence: TGTGCCAGCAGCTCGCGGACAGGGGGCGAAGCTTTCTTT. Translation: CASSSRTGGEAFF.

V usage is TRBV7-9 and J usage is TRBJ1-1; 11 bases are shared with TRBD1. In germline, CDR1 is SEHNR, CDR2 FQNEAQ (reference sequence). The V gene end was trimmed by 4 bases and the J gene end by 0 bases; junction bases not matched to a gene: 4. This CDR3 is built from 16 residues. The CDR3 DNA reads TGTGCCAGCAGCTCCGGGACAGGGGGTTTGAACACTGAAGCTTTCTTT. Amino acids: CASSSGTGGLNTEAFF.

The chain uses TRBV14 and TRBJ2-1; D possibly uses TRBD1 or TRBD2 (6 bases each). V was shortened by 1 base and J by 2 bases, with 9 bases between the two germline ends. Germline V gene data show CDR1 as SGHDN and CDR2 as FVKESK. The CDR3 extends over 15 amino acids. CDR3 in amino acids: CASSQAEGAYNEQFF. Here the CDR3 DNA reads TGTGCCAGCAGCCAAGCGGAGGGGGCCTACAATGAGCAGTTCTTC.

CDR3 nucleotide sequence: TGCAGTGCTCGGAGGTCCGGGGCAGGGGAAGGCTACACCTTC. The encoded protein is CSARRSGAGEGYTF. V and J are TRBV20-1 and TRBJ1-2, with D tentatively TRBD1 (6 bases). Germline values: CDR1 DFQATT, CDR2 SNEGSKA (reference sequence). The CDR3 contains 14 residues. With 5 bases removed from V and 8 bases from J, the gap between germline ends came to 21 bases.

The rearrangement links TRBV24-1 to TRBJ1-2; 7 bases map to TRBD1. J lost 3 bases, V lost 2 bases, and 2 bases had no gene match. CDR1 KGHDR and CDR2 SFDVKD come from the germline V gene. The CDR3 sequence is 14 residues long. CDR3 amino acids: CATSDSTGYYGYTF. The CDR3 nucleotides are TGTGCCACCAGTGATTCGACAGGGTACTATGGCTACACCTTC.

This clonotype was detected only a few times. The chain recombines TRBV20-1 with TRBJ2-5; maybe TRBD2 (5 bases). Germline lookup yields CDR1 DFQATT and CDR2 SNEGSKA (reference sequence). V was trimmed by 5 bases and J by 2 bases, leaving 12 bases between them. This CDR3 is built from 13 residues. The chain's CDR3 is CSAFLGLQETQYF. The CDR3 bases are TGCAGTGCTTTCCTCGGACTGCAAGAGACCCAGTACTTC.

DNA for the CDR3: TGTGCCAGCAGCGCGGGACACGTCCCTAGCGGCTACACCTTC. It translates to CASSAGHVPSGYTF. V usage is TRBV7-9 and J usage is TRBJ1-2; perhaps TRBD1 as D (6 bases). Germline CDR1 reads SEHNR; CDR2 reads FQNEAQ (reference sequence). Trimming cost V 5 bases and J 8 bases, with 18 bases left between them. The CDR3 loop spans 14 amino acids.

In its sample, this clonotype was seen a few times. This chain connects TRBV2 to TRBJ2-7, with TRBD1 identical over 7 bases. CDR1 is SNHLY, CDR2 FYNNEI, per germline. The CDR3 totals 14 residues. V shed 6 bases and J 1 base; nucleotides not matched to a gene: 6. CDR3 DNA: TGTGCCAGCAGGCAAGGACAGGCATCCTACGAGCAGTACTTC. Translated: CASRQGQASYEQYF.

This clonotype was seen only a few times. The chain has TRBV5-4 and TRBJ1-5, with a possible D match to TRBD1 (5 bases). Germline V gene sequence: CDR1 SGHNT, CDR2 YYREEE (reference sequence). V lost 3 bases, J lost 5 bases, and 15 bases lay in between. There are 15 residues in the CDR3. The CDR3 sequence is CASSSSGTPDQPQHF. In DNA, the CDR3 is TGTGCCAGCAGCTCATCCGGGACCCCGGATCAGCCCCAGCATTTT.

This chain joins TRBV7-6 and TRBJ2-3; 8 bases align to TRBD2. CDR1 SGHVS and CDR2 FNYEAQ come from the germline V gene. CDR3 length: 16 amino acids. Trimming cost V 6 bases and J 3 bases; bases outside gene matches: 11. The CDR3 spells CASSPISGSPTDTQYF. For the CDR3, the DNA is TGTGCCAGCAGTCCCATCAGCGGGAGTCCAACAGATACGCAGTATTTT.

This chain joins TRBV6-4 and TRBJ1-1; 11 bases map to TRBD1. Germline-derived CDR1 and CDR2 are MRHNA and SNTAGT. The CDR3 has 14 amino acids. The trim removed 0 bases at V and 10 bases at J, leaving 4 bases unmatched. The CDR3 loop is CASSDSGTGGRAFF. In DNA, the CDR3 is TGTGCCAGCAGTGACTCGGGGACAGGGGGAAGAGCTTTCTTT.

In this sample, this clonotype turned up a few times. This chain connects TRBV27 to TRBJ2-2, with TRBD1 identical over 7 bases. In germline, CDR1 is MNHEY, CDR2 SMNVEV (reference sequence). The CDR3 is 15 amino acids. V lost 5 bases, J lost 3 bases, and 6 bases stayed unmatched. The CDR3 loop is CASSPRGLDTGELFF. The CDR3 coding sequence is TGTGCCAGCAGTCCCAGGGGGTTGGACACCGGGGAGCTGTTTTTT.

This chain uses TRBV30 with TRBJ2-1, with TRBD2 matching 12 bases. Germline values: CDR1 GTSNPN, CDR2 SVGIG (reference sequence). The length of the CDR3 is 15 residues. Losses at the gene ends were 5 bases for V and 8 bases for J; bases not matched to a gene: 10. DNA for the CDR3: TGTGCCTGGGGACTAGCGGGGATCAAGACGGATGAGCAGTTCTTC. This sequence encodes CAWGLAGIKTDEQFF.

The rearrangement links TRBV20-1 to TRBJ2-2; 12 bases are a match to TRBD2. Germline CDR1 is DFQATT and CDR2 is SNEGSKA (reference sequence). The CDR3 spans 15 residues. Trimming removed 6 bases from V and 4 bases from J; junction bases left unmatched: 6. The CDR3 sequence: CSAPTSGSPTGELFF. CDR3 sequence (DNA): TGCAGTGCGCCGACTAGCGGGAGTCCCACCGGGGAGCTGTTTTTT.

CDR3 DNA: TGTGCCAGCAGCTTGACACCTCACCCCGCCGCGCAGTACTTC. The encoded protein is CASSLTPHPAAQYF. This chain joins TRBV7-2 and TRBJ2-7; D ambiguous. The germline gives CDR1 SGHTA, CDR2 FQGNSA. The CDR3 loop spans 14 amino acids. The ends were cut back, 3 bases at V and 9 bases at J, with 18 bases in the middle.

The CDR3 DNA reads as TGTGCCAGCAGCCAGGGACTCTACGAGCAGTACTTC. It codes for CASSQGLYEQYF. The rearrangement joins TRBV7-9 to TRBJ2-7, with a weak D call TRBD2 (6 bases). Trimming left V 5 bases short and J 3 bases short, with 8 bases between. CDR1 is SEHNR, CDR2 FQNEAQ, per germline (reference sequence). This CDR3 is 12 amino acids long.

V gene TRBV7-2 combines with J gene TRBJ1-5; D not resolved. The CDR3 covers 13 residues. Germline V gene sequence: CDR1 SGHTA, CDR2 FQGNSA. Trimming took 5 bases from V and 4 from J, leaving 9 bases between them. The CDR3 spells CASSLGINQPQHF. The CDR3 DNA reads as TGTGCCAGCAGCCTGGGGATTAATCAGCCCCAGCATTTT. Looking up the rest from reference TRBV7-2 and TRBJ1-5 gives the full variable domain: GAGVSQSPSNKVTEKGKDVELRCDPISGHTALYWYRQSLGQGLEFLIYFQGNSAPDKSGLPSDRFSAERTGGSVSTLTIQRTQQEDSAVYLCASSLGINQPQHFGDGTRLSIL.

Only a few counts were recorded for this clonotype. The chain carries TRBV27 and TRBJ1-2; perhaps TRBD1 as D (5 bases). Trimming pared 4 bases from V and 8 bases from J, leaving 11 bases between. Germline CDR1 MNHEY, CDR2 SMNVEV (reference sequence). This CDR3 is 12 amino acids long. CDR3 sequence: CASSSQGRGYTF. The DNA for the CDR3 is TGTGCCAGCAGTTCTCAGGGAAGAGGCTACACCTTC.

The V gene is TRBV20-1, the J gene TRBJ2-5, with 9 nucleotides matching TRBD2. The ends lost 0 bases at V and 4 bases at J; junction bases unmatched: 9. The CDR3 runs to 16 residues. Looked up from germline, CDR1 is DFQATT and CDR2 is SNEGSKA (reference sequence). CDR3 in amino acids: CSARDLVSGSRETQYF. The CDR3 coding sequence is TGCAGTGCTAGAGATCTGGTTAGCGGGAGTAGAGAGACCCAGTACTTC.

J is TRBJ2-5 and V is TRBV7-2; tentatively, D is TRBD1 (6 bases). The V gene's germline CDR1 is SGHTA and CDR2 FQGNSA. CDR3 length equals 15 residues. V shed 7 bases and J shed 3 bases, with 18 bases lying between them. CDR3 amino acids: CASTQSGTRKETQYF. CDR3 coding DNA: TGTGCCAGCACCCAATCCGGGACAAGAAAAGAGACCCAGTACTTC.

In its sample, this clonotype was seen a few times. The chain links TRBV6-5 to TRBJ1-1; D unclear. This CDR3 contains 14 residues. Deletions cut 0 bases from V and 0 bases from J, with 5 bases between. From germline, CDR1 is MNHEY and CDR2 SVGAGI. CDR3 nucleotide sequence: TGTGCCAGCAGTTACTCTGAGGTGAACACTGAAGCTTTCTTT. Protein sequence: CASSYSEVNTEAFF.

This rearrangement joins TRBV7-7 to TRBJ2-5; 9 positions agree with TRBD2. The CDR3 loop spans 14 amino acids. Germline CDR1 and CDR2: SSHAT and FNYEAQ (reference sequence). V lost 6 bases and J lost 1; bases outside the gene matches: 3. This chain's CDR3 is CASSRSGGQETQYF. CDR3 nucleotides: TGTGCCAGCAGTCGTAGCGGGGGCCAAGAGACCCAGTACTTC.

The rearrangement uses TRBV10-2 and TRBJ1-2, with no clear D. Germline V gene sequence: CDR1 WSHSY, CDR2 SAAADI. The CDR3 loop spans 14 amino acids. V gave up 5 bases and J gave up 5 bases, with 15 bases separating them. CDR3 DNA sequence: TGCGCCAGCAGTCCGCTGGGTGTAGGGTATGGCTACACCTTC. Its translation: CASSPLGVGYGYTF.

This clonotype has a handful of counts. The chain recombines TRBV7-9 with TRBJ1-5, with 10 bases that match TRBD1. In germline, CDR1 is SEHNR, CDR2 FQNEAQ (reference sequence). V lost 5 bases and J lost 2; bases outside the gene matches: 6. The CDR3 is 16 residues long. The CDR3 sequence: CASSPGQGWGNQPQHF. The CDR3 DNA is TGTGCCAGCAGCCCGGGACAGGGGTGGGGCAATCAGCCCCAGCATTTT.

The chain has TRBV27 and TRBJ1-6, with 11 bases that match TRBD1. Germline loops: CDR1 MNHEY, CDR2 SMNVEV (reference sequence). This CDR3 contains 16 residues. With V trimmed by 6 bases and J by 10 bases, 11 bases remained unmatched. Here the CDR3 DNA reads TGTGCCAGCAGCCAAATCGGGACAGGGGGTGGGTCACCCCTCCACTTT. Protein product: CASSQIGTGGGSPLHF.

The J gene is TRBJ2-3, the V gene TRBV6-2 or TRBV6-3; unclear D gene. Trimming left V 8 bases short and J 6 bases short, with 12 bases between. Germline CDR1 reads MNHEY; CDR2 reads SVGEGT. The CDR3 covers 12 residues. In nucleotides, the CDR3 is TGTGCCAGCGGGATAGTTACCGATACGCAGTATTTT. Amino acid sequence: CASGIVTDTQYF.

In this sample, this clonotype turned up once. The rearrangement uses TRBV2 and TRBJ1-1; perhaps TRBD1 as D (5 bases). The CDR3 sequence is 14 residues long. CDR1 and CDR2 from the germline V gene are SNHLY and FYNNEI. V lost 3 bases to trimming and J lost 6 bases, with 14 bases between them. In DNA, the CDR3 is TGTGCCAGCAGTGATTGGCTTCTGGGGGCTGAAGCTTTCTTT. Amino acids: CASSDWLLGAEAFF.

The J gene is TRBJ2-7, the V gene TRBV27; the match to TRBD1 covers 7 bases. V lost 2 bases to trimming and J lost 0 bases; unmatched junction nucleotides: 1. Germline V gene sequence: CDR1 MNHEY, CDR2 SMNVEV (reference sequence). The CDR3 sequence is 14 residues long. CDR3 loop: CASSLDRASYEQYF. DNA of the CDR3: TGTGCCAGCAGTTTAGACAGGGCCTCCTACGAGCAGTACTTC.

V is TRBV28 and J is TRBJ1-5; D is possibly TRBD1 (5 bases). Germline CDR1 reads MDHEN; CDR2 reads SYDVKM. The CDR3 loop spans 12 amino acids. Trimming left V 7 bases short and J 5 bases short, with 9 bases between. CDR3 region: CASNWGYQPQHF. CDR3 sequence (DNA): TGTGCCAGCAACTGGGGGTATCAGCCCCAGCATTTT.

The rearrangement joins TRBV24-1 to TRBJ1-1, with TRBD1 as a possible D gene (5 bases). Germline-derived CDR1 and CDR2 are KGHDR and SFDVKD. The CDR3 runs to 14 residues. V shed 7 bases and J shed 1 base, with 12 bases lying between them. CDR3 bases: TGTGCCACCAGCGCCGGGACGGCGAACACTGAAGCTTTCTTT. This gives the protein CATSAGTANTEAFF.